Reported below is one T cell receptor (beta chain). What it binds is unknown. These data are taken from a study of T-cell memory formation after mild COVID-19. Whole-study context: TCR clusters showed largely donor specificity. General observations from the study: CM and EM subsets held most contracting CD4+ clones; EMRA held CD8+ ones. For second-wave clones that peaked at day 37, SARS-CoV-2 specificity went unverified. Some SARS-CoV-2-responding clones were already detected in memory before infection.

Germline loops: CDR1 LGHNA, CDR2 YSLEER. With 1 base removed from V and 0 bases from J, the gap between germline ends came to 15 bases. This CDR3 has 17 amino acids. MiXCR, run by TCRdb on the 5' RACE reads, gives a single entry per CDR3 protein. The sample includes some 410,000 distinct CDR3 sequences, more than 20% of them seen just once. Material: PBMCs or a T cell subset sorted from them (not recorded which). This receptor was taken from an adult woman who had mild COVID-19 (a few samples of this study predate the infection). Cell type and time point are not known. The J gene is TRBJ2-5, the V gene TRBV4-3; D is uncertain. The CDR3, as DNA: TGCGCCAGCAGCCAAGGAAATGGCAGGACGTACCAAGAGACCCAGTACTTC. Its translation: CASSQGNGRTYQETQYF.